The T cell receptor beta chain under discussion was sequenced for a study of cytomegalovirus exposure and HLA in healthy donors. Among the donors, all were healthy bone marrow donors. Researchers ran the PCR with 60 Vbeta and 13 Jbeta primers. This table comes from immunoSEQ multiplex PCR, and its TCRdb copy is limited to in-frame clones, with some not included. The data hold fewer than 55,000 clones, with less than 75% observed a single time. Points on this clone: Its antigen is not identified.

CDR3 length: 16 amino acids. Germline V gene lookup returns CDR1 SGHRS and CDR2 YFSETQ. Trimming left V 1 base short and J 5 bases short, with 18 bases between. Whole-study findings and limits: Across HLA loci, a later analysis found differing TCR association rates, with DRB1 most and HLA-C fewest.

The chain uses TRBV5-1 and TRBJ2-5; possible D gene TRBD2, 5 bases. Sequenced input: PBMCs. The sequence was collected from a man aged 60-69 years in good health and CMV-seropositive. The CDR3 loop reads CASSLLPGSRGETQYF. CDR3 bases: TGCGCCAGCAGCTTGCTCCCGGGCAGCCGAGGGGAGACCCAGTACTTC.